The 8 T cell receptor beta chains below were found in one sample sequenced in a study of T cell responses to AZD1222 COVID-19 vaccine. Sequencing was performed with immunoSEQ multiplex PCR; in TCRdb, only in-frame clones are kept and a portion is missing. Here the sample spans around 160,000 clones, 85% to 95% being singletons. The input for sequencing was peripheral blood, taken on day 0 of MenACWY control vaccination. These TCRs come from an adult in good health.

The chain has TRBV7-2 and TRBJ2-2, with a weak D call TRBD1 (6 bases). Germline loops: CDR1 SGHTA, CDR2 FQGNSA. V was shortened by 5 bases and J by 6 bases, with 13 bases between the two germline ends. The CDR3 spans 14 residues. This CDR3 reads CASSTSQGPGELFF. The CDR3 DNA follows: TGTGCCAGCAGCACATCACAGGGACCCGGGGAGCTGTTTTTT.

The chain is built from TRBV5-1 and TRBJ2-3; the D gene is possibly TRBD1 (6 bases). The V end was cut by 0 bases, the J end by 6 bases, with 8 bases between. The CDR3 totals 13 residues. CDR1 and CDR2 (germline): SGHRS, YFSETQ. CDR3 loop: CASSLGGRDTQYF. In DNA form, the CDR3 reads TGCGCCAGCAGCTTGGGGGGGCGGGATACGCAGTATTTT.

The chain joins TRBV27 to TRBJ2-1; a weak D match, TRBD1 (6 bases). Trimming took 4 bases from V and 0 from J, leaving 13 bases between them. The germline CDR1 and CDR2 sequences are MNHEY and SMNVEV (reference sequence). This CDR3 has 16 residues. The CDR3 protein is CASSSGQTSSYNEQFF. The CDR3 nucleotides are TGTGCCAGCAGTTCAGGACAGACGAGCTCCTACAATGAGCAGTTCTTC.

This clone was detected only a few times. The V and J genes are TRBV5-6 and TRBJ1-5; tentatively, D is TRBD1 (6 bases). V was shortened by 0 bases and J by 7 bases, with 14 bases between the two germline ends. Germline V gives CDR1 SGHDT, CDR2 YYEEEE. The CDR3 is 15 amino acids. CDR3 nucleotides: TGTGCCAGCAGCTTGGCCGGGGGGCAGGGGCAGCCCCAGCATTTT. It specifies CASSLAGGQGQPQHF.

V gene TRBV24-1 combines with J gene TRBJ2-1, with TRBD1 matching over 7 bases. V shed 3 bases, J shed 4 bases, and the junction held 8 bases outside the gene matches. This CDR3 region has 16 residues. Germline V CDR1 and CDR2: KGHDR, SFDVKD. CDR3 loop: CATSDPQGPRYNEQFF. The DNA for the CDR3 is TGTGCCACCAGTGATCCACAGGGGCCCCGATACAATGAGCAGTTCTTC.

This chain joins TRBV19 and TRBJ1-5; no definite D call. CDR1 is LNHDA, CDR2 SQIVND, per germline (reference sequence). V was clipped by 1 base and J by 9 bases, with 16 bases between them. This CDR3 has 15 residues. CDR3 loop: CASSIGPQPQWPQHF. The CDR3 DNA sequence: TGTGCCAGTAGTATAGGTCCGCAGCCGCAATGGCCCCAGCATTTT.

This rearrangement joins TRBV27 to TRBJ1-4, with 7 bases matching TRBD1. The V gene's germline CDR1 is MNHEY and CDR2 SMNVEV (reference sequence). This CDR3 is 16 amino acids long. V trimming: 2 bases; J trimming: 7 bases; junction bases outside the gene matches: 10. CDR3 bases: TGTGCCAGCAGTTTACGCCGCACAGGGGTGACTGAAAAACTGTTTTTT. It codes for CASSLRRTGVTEKLFF.

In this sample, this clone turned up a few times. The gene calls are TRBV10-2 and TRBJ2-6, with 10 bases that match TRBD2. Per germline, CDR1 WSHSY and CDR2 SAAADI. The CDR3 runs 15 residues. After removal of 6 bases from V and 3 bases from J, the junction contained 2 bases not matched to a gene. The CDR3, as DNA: TGCGCCAGCAGGCTAGCGGGAGATGGGGCCAACGTCCTGACTTTC. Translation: CASRLAGDGANVLTF.